Each of the 32 T cell receptor beta chains below was sequenced from the same sample in a study of cytomegalovirus exposure and HLA in healthy donors. The protocol was immunoSEQ multiplex PCR, while the TCRdb copy is restricted to in-frame clones and leaves out a portion. The table has 150,000 to 200,000 clones, under 90% seen once; the top ten hold about a tenth. The material sequenced was PBMCs. The receptors derive from a woman under 30 in good health and CMV-seropositive.

The V and J genes are TRBV6-1 and TRBJ1-1; TRBD1 might be the D (5 bases). The CDR3 runs 16 residues. Germline CDR1 MNHNS, CDR2 SASEGT. The V end lost 4 bases, the J end lost 2 bases, and 17 bases lay between the germline ends. The chain's CDR3 is CASSARFSRANTEAFF. CDR3 sequence (DNA): TGTGCCAGCAGTGCCCGATTTAGCAGGGCAAACACTGAAGCTTTCTTT.

This chain joins TRBV15 and TRBJ2-7; D not certain. CDR3 length equals 14 residues. The V end lost 0 bases, the J end lost 2 bases, and 8 bases lay between the germline ends. Germline CDR1 and CDR2: LNHNV and YYDKDF (reference sequence). The CDR3 DNA reads TGTGCCACCAGCAGAGATCTAGGCGCCTACGAGCAGTACTTC. Protein: CATSRDLGAYEQYF.

V usage is TRBV2 and J usage is TRBJ1-1, with D possibly TRBD1 on 5 matching bases. This CDR3 contains 12 residues. V lost 4 bases and J lost 7, with 10 bases in between. Looked up from germline, CDR1 is SNHLY and CDR2 is FYNNEI. CDR3 amino acids: CASSGRGLEAFF. The DNA for the CDR3 is TGTGCCAGCAGTGGGAGGGGTCTTGAAGCTTTCTTT.

V gene TRBV19 combines with J gene TRBJ1-2; D possibly corresponds to TRBD1 (6 bases). The germline V gene has CDR1 LNHDA and CDR2 SQIVND (reference sequence). Deletions cut 6 bases from V and 4 bases from J, with 15 bases between. The length of the CDR3 is 14 residues. The CDR3, as DNA: TGTGCCAGTAGCGTTACCGGGACAACCTATGGCTACACCTTC. This encodes CASSVTGTTYGYTF.

V is TRBV27 and J is TRBJ2-3; D is undetermined. Germline CDR1 and CDR2: MNHEY and SMNVEV (reference sequence). V was cut by 2 bases and J by 1 base, with 13 bases left in between. This CDR3 is 16 amino acids long. The CDR3 region is CASSLTSPTGTDTQYF. For the CDR3, the DNA is TGTGCCAGCAGTTTAACTTCCCCTACGGGCACAGATACGCAGTATTTT.

This sequence joins TRBV19 and TRBJ1-5; D remains unclear. The V end lost 1 base, the J end lost 0 bases, and 10 bases lay between the germline ends. The CDR3 extends over 16 amino acids. Germline V lookup: CDR1 LNHDA, CDR2 SQIVND (reference sequence). Here the CDR3 reads CASSIVDLHSNQPQHF. In nucleotides, the CDR3 is TGTGCCAGTAGTATAGTAGACTTACATAGCAATCAGCCCCAGCATTTT.

V is TRBV2 and J is TRBJ1-1; a possible D gene is TRBD1 (6 bases). V was trimmed by 3 bases and J by 10 bases, leaving 9 bases between them. The length of the CDR3 is 11 residues. The germline V gene encodes CDR1 SNHLY and CDR2 FYNNEI. CDR3 sequence reads: CASSEARGAFF. In nucleotides, the CDR3 is TGTGCCAGCAGTGAGGCCAGGGGAGCTTTCTTT. Using reference TRBV2 and TRBJ1-1 for the parts outside the CDR3, the full variable domain is EPEVTQTPSHQVTQMGQEVILRCVPISNHLYFYWYRQILGQKVEFLVSFYNNEISEKSEIFDDQFSVERPDGSNFTLKIRSTKLEDSAMYFCASSEARGAFFGQGTRLTVV.

The genes are TRBV28 and TRBJ1-3; D is perhaps TRBD1 (6 bases). Germline CDR1 and CDR2: MDHEN and SYDVKM. The CDR3 has 13 residues. Trimming took 6 bases from V and 2 from J, leaving 8 bases between them. The CDR3 region has the DNA TGTGCCAGCAGGGGGGGGCCTGGAAACACCATATATTTT. This encodes CASRGGPGNTIYF.

The chain is built from TRBV28 and TRBJ1-1, with 9 bases matching TRBD1. V shed 9 bases, J shed 11 bases, and the junction held 10 bases outside the gene matches. The germline V gene encodes CDR1 MDHEN and CDR2 SYDVKM. The CDR3 spans 12 residues. CDR3: CASTTGGFQAFF. In nucleotides, the CDR3 is TGTGCCAGTACTACAGGGGGCTTCCAGGCTTTCTTT.

The rearrangement uses TRBV27 and TRBJ2-1; 7 bases align to TRBD2. This CDR3 contains 16 residues. Germline loops: CDR1 MNHEY, CDR2 SMNVEV (reference sequence). J gave up 2 bases and V 4 bases, and 8 bases lay outside the gene matches. DNA for the CDR3: TGTGCCAGCAGTTACCGCGGACTAGGCGCCTACAATGAGCAGTTCTTC. Amino acid sequence: CASSYRGLGAYNEQFF.

This clone has a handful of counts. V usage is TRBV10-3 and J usage is TRBJ2-7; 7 bases agree with TRBD2. Germline assignment: CDR1 ENHRY and CDR2 SYGVKD. CDR3 size: 15 residues. V lost 0 bases to trimming and J lost 6 bases; unmatched junction nucleotides: 8. CDR3 sequence: CAISESERGGSEQYF. The CDR3 nucleotides read TGTGCCATCAGTGAGTCAGAGCGGGGAGGTTCCGAGCAGTACTTC.

Only one count was recorded for this clone. V is TRBV11-3 and J is TRBJ1-1; tentative D call: TRBD1 (5 bases). Per germline, CDR1 SGHNT and CDR2 YENEEA. CDR3 size: 18 residues. Trimming left V 5 bases short and J 0 bases short, with 22 bases between. CDR3 protein: CASSASGRLRKLNTEAFF. CDR3 DNA: TGTGCCAGCAGCGCCTCAGGGCGGCTACGGAAATTGAACACTGAAGCTTTCTTT. Looking up the rest from reference TRBV11-3 and TRBJ1-1 gives the full variable domain: EAGVVQSPRYKIIEKKQPVAFWCNPISGHNTLYWYLQNLGQGPELLIRYENEEAVDDSQLPKDRFSAERLKGVDSTLKIQPAELGDSAVYLCASSASGRLRKLNTEAFFGQGTRLTVV.

The V and J genes are TRBV5-1 and TRBJ2-7; 9 nucleotides line up with TRBD2. Germline V gives CDR1 SGHRS, CDR2 YFSETQ. With 3 bases clipped from V and 2 bases from J, the junction kept 3 bases outside the gene matches. The CDR3 has 14 residues. The CDR3 loop reads CASSYSSGTYEQYF. In nucleotides, the CDR3 is TGCGCCAGCAGCTACTCTAGCGGGACCTACGAGCAGTACTTC. Combining the CDR3 with reference TRBV5-1 and TRBJ2-7 gives the whole variable domain KAGVTQTPRYLIKTRGQQVTLSCSPISGHRSVSWYQQTPGQGLQFLFEYFSETQRNKGNFPGRFSGRQFSNSRSEMNVSTLELGDSALYLCASSYSSGTYEQYFGPGTRLTVT.

The chain carries TRBV6-1 and TRBJ2-1; D unresolved. Deletions cut 3 bases from V and 15 bases from J, with 12 bases between. This CDR3 has 11 residues. Germline V gene sequence: CDR1 MNHNS, CDR2 SASEGT. The CDR3 bases are TGTGCCAGCAGTGACTTTACCAGTCTGTTCTTC. Protein sequence: CASSDFTSLFF.

The chain's CDR3 is CASSLMTSGHSGANVLTF. The CDR3 DNA reads TGTGCCAGCTCACTGATGACTAGCGGGCATTCTGGGGCCAACGTCCTGACTTTC. This chain uses TRBV18 with TRBJ2-6; 10 nucleotides align to TRBD2. This CDR3 spans 18 amino acids. Germline-derived CDR1 and CDR2 are KGHSH and LQKENI. The J segment lost 1 base and the V segment lost 4 bases, leaving 7 bases of the junction unmatched.

J is TRBJ1-5 and V is TRBV30; a weak D match, TRBD1 (5 bases). The CDR3 extends over 13 amino acids. Germline CDR1 GTSNPN, CDR2 SVGIG (reference sequence). The V end was cut by 4 bases, the J end by 7 bases, with 14 bases between. This chain's CDR3 is CAWKSGESQPQHF. In DNA, the CDR3 is TGTGCCTGGAAGTCGGGGGAGAGCCAGCCCCAGCATTTT.

In DNA form, the CDR3 reads TGTGCCAGCAGCTTAGGACTAGCGGCCTACAATGAGCAGTTCTTC. Encoded protein: CASSLGLAAYNEQFF. This chain connects TRBV9 to TRBJ2-1, with 10 nucleotides matching TRBD2. Trimming removed 4 bases from V and 2 bases from J; junction bases left unmatched: 3. Germline lookup yields CDR1 SGDLS and CDR2 YYNGEE. The CDR3 contains 15 residues.

The rearrangement joins TRBV2 to TRBJ2-7; TRBD2 matches 11 bases. Losses at the gene ends were 6 bases for V and 1 base for J; bases not matched to a gene: 5. This CDR3 has 15 amino acids. Per the germline V gene, CDR1 is SNHLY and CDR2 is FYNNEI. The CDR3 DNA sequence: TGTGCCAGCAGGGCGGGACTAGCGGATTCCTACGAGCAGTACTTC. Translation gives CASRAGLADSYEQYF.

The CDR3: CASSLYGQGAILAADNEQFF. DNA of the CDR3: TGTGCCAGCAGCTTATATGGACAGGGGGCTATATTAGCGGCCGACAATGAGCAGTTCTTC. This chain links TRBV11-3 with TRBJ2-1; 11 bases are a match to TRBD1. V lost 2 bases to trimming and J lost 5 bases; unmatched junction nucleotides: 17. The germline CDR1 and CDR2 sequences are SGHNT and YENEEA. This CDR3 spans 20 amino acids. The variable domain in full, completed from reference TRBV11-3 and TRBJ2-1, reads EAGVVQSPRYKIIEKKQPVAFWCNPISGHNTLYWYLQNLGQGPELLIRYENEEAVDDSQLPKDRFSAERLKGVDSTLKIQPAELGDSAVYLCASSLYGQGAILAADNEQFFGPGTRLTVL.

This chain links TRBV5-1 with TRBJ2-1; 9 bases fit TRBD2. Germline CDR1 and CDR2: SGHRS and YFSETQ. The ends lost 4 bases at V and 4 bases at J; junction bases unmatched: 9. The CDR3 totals 16 residues. In nucleotides, the CDR3 is TGCGCCAGCAGCCGGGAGGGCGGGAGGGCGTACAATGAGCAGTTCTTC. As protein: CASSREGGRAYNEQFF.

The rearrangement uses TRBV5-6 and TRBJ2-7; TRBD2 matches 9 bases. CDR1 and CDR2 from the germline V gene are SGHDT and YYEEEE. V shed 1 base and J 2 bases; nucleotides not matched to a gene: 7. The CDR3 is made up of 16 amino acids. The CDR3 is CASSLRGLAGPYEQYF. In DNA form, the CDR3 reads TGTGCCAGCAGCTTGCGTGGTCTAGCGGGGCCCTACGAGCAGTACTTC. Using reference TRBV5-6 and TRBJ2-7 for the parts outside the CDR3, the full variable domain is DAGVTQSPTHLIKTRGQQVTLRCSPKSGHDTVSWYQQALGQGPQFIFQYYEEEERQRGNFPDRFSGHQFPNYSSELNVNALLLGDSALYLCASSLRGLAGPYEQYFGPGTRLTVT.

The rearrangement uses TRBV7-9 and TRBJ2-7; a possible D gene is TRBD1 (6 bases). Germline CDR1 reads SEHNR; CDR2 reads FQNEAQ (reference sequence). The V gene lost 5 bases and the J gene lost 4 bases, with 15 bases spanning the gap. The CDR3 is made up of 14 amino acids. The CDR3: CASSPSGTSYEQYF. CDR3 coding DNA: TGTGCCAGCAGCCCCTCCGGGACATCTTACGAGCAGTACTTC.

The chain is built from TRBV27 and TRBJ2-5, with TRBD1 matching 9 bases. Germline lookup yields CDR1 MNHEY and CDR2 SMNVEV (reference sequence). V lost 5 bases, J lost 5 bases, and 12 bases stayed unmatched. This CDR3 comprises 16 residues. CDR3 loop: CASSTLQGALGETQYF. As DNA, the CDR3 is TGTGCCAGCAGTACGCTACAGGGGGCGCTCGGGGAGACCCAGTACTTC.

V usage is TRBV6-1 and J usage is TRBJ2-6, with a tentative D call TRBD1 (5 bases). Trimming took 1 base from V and 4 from J, leaving 8 bases between them. CDR1 and CDR2 from the germline V gene are MNHNS and SASEGT. This CDR3 has 15 residues. CDR3 amino acids: CASSEDGAGANVLTF. CDR3 bases: TGTGCCAGCAGTGAAGATGGGGCCGGGGCCAACGTCCTGACTTTC.

J is TRBJ2-1 and V is TRBV19; TRBD2 matches 12 bases. Germline V gene data show CDR1 as LNHDA and CDR2 as SQIVND (reference sequence). There are 15 residues in the CDR3. Trimming cost V 7 bases and J 4 bases; bases outside gene matches: 5. The DNA of the CDR3 is TGTGCCAGTACGATACTAGCGGGGGGTTACAATGAGCAGTTCTTC. Translating gives CASTILAGGYNEQFF.

The CDR3 DNA reads as TGTGCCAGCAGCAACCTCGGACTAGCGGGACTGTCAGAGACCCAGTACTTC. Translated: CASSNLGLAGLSETQYF. The chain links TRBV28 to TRBJ2-5; 12 nucleotides agree with TRBD2. The germline V gene encodes CDR1 MDHEN and CDR2 SYDVKM. With V trimmed by 6 bases and J by 4 bases, 12 bases remained unmatched. CDR3 length: 17 amino acids.

The chain is built from TRBV11-2 and TRBJ2-7; maybe TRBD2 (6 bases). The CDR3 totals 12 residues. V was shortened by 5 bases and J by 4 bases, with 9 bases between the two germline ends. Germline loops: CDR1 SGHAT, CDR2 FQNNGV. DNA of the CDR3: TGTGCCAGCAGCCCTAGCGATTACGAGCAGTACTTC. This encodes CASSPSDYEQYF.

V usage is TRBV28 and J usage is TRBJ1-1; TRBD1 agrees at 9 bases. The CDR3 spans 13 residues. Losses at the gene ends were 5 bases for V and 6 bases for J; bases not matched to a gene: 4. Germline V gives CDR1 MDHEN, CDR2 SYDVKM. CDR3 DNA sequence: TGTGCCAGCAGTCTCGGACAGGGGTCTGAAGCTTTCTTT. Translating gives CASSLGQGSEAFF.

V and J are TRBV4-3 and TRBJ2-5, with D possibly matching TRBD2 (5 bases). The CDR3 is 14 residues long. Germline values: CDR1 LGHNA, CDR2 YSLEER. Trimming shortened V by 0 bases and J by 4 bases, and 9 bases separated the two germline ends. DNA for the CDR3: TGCGCCAGCAGCCAAGATCGGGAAGGAGAGACCCAGTACTTC. Translation: CASSQDREGETQYF.

The rearrangement joins TRBV7-9 to TRBJ1-5; weak D call: TRBD1 (6 bases). Looked up from germline, CDR1 is SEHNR and CDR2 is FQNEAQ (reference sequence). The CDR3 totals 17 residues. The V gene lost 1 base and the J gene lost 1 base, with 14 bases spanning the gap. CDR3 in amino acids: CASSLVFTGSSNQPQHF. The CDR3 coding sequence is TGTGCCAGCAGCTTAGTCTTTACAGGGTCCAGCAATCAGCCCCAGCATTTT.

V gene TRBV19 combines with J gene TRBJ1-2; 10 bases map to TRBD1. CDR1 LNHDA and CDR2 SQIVND come from the germline V gene (reference sequence). This CDR3 has 16 amino acids. V lost 5 bases to trimming and J lost 3 bases; unmatched junction nucleotides: 9. The CDR3 sequence is CASSPQGQGFHYGYTF. DNA of the CDR3: TGTGCCAGTAGTCCCCAGGGACAGGGGTTCCACTATGGCTACACCTTC.

J is TRBJ1-2 and V is TRBV30; tentative D call: TRBD1 (5 bases). This CDR3 region has 12 residues. V lost 7 bases and J lost 1, with 10 bases in between. Germline V CDR1 and CDR2: GTSNPN, SVGIG (reference sequence). The CDR3 DNA reads TGTGCCTTGGCCGGGGGTAACTATGGCTACACCTTC. Translation: CALAGGNYGYTF.